This record looks at one T cell receptor (beta chain) sequence and its context. This entry comes from a study of blood T cell repertoires in COVID-19. Across the study: Both acute and convalescent COVID-19 samples were obtained from the United States, Italy and Spain. T cells, B-cell-depleted T cells, or PBMCs provided the cDNA or gDNA that served as material.

Recovered participants had two consecutive negative NP/OP PCR tests, healthcare professional clearance, or symptom resolution. Sequencing was performed with immunoSEQ multiplex PCR; in TCRdb, only in-frame clones are kept and a portion is missing. This sample has about 150,000 clones, with about 85% found just once. This CDR3 is 15 amino acids long. With 6 bases clipped from V and 5 bases from J, the junction kept 11 bases outside the gene matches. Per the germline V gene, CDR1 is WSHSY and CDR2 is SAAADI. The chain joins TRBV10-2 to TRBJ2-7, with 9 positions matching TRBD1. This clonotype was sampled from a woman aged 40 to 49 who had recovered from COVID-19. Material: PBMCs or T cells enriched from blood (not recorded which). CDR3 residues: CASSITGTGSHEQYF. The CDR3 region has the DNA TGCGCCAGCAGCATAACCGGGACAGGGTCCCACGAGCAGTACTTC.